Included here is one T cell receptor (beta chain) sequence, with context. Seattle cases were enrolled at active infection and followed longitudinally. Sequencing used immunoSEQ multiplex PCR; TCRdb keeps in-frame clones, though not all of them. The top ten hold around 0.93% of the sample, which has almost 200,000 clones, just under 85% seen once. This sample stems from a study of blood T cell repertoires in COVID-19. Looking at the study overall: The origin of the acute and convalescent COVID-19 samples was the United States, Italy and Spain. Sample material is recorded as cDNA or gDNA derived from T cells, B-cell-depleted T cells, or PBMCs.

CDR3 size: 14 residues. Germline V gives CDR1 LGHDT, CDR2 YNNKEL (reference sequence). V shed 3 bases and J 6 bases; nucleotides not matched to a gene: 4. This sequence was found in a man aged 55 to 70 with COVID-19, enrolled during active disease. This chain joins TRBV3-1 (or the pseudogene TRBV3-2) and TRBJ1-1, with 10 nucleotides matching TRBD1. Material: peripheral blood. Here the CDR3 DNA reads TGTGCCAGCAGCCAGGGACAGGGGACGGCTGAAGCTTTCTTT. It encodes CASSQGQGTAEAFF.